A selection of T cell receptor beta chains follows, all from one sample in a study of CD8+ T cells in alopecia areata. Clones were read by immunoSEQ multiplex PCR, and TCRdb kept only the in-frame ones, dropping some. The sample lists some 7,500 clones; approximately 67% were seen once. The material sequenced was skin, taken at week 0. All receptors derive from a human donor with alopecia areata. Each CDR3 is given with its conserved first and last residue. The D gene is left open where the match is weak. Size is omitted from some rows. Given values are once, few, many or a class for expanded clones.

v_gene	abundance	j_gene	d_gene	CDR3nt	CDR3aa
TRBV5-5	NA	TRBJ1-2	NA	TGTGCCAGCAGCTTGAATACGGGAGAGGTCGACTACACCTTC	CASSLNTGEVDYTF
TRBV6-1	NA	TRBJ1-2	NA	TGTGCCAGCAGTGAAGCTGGAGGGAGGGGCTACACCTTC	CASSEAGGRGYTF
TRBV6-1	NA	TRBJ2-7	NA	TGTGCCAGCAGGGGGGAGGTCAGCTCCTACGAGCAGTACTTC	CASRGEVSSYEQYF
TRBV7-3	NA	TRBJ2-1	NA	TGTGCCAGCAGCTTAGACCGCTGGAATGAGCAGTTCTTC	CASSLDRWNEQFF
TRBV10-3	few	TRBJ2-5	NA	TGTGCCATCAGTAGAGGGGTTTCAGAGACCCAGTACTTC	CAISRGVSETQYF
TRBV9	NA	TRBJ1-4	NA	TGTGCCAGCAGCGTAGGGACAGCAACTAATGAAAAACTGTTTTTT	CASSVGTATNEKLFF
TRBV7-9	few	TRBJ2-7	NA	TGTGCCAGCAGCTTAGGAGGGTCGTGGGACGAGCAGTACTTC	CASSLGGSWDEQYF
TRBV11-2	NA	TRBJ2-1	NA	TGTGCCAGCAGCTCGACTAGGCAATCCTACAATGAGCAGTTCTTC	CASSSTRQSYNEQFF
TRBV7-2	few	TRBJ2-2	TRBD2	TGTGCCAGCAGCTTTTCTCGCGGGGGGGCGAACACCGGGGAGCTGTTTTTT	CASSFSRGGANTGELFF
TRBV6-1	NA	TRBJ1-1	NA	TGTGCCAGCGGGCAGTCCATGAACACTGAAGCTTTCTTT	CASGQSMNTEAFF
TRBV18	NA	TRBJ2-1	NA	TGTGCCAGCTCGGCAGGTACGTCCAATGAGCAGTTCTTC	CASSAGTSNEQFF
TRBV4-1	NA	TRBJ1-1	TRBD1	TGCGCCAGCAGTCCAGGGGGTTGGGACACTGAAGCTTTCTTT	CASSPGGWDTEAFF
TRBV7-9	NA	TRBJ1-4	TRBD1	TGTGCCAGCAGCTCACGGACAGGGTATGATAATGAAAAACTGTTTTTT	CASSSRTGYDNEKLFF
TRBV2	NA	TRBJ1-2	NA	TGTGCCAGCAGTGAAGTCGGGGGCCCCGCTTATGGCTACACCTTC	CASSEVGGPAYGYTF
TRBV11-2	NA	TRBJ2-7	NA	TGTGCCAGCAGCTTAGACAGGGGCCGAGGCCACGAGCAGTACTTC	CASSLDRGRGHEQYF
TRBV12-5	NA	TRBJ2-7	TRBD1	TGTGCTAGTGGTTTGACCGGGACAGCCCTTACGAAGCAGTACTTC	CASGLTGTALTKQYF